This TCR beta chain was captured in a study of read filtering for tumor transcriptome and immune sequencing. Whole-study context: DNase treatment preceded whole-transcriptome library preparation.

Molecular barcoded adaptors covering alpha/delta and beta/gamma chains were used on about 0.4 ug RNA. TCRdb called the reads again in MiXCR, with one record for every CDR3 protein. The sample shows fewer than 90,000 distinct CDR3 sequences, 9% to 15% of them seen only once. Study outcomes and limitations: Single-read clonotypes: roughly 80% of IR-seq clonotypes (around 4% of reads), almost 75% of RNA-seq clonotypes (nearly 45% of reads). The CD138-negative fraction was mixed bone marrow immune cells, not pure T cells.

V lost 4 bases to trimming and J lost 8 bases, with 16 bases between them. The CDR3 is 13 residues long. CDR1 is SQVTM, CDR2 ANQGSEA, per germline. The table lists this clonotype with a few counts. Its cognate antigen is unknown. V and J are TRBV29-1 and TRBJ2-3; D ambiguous. The receptor was derived from a donor at least 40 years old with multiple myeloma. Material for sequencing was a population of CD138-negative cells sorted from bone marrow. The CDR3 loop reads CSVGAGDVSTQYF. The CDR3 DNA sequence: TGCAGCGTTGGGGCTGGGGATGTGAGTACGCAGTATTTT.